This T cell receptor (beta chain) comes out of a study of human T cells and chemical hapten exposure. Overall study: For sensitization, 2% DPC was applied to an approximately 2 cm by approximately 2 cm patch of upper inner arm skin. Reading of the patch tests, which applied 0.01% DPC to the upper back, occurred at 6 days.

TCRdb redid the calling of the RACE reads with MiXCR, one entry per CDR3 protein. The sample shows about 380,000 distinct CDR3 sequences, approximately 5% of them seen only once. Study outcomes and limitations: Clustering by CDR3 similarity yielded significantly more large clusters from expanded TCRs than controls. The number of TCRs over 1 in 1000 frequency stayed unchanged after DPC.

This CDR3 contains 14 residues. Trimming took off 4 bases at V and 4 bases at J, with 13 bases between the two ends. The V gene's germline CDR1 is SGHRS and CDR2 YFSETQ. Regarding time point: pre-sensitization, week 0. Treatment in this sample: therapeutic diphenylcyclopropenone sensitization with weekly scalp DPC. This clonotype was counted ten times or more. What it binds is unknown. The sequence came from a woman in her 50s with alopecia areata. Some clones in this sample may be carry-over from other donors' samples. The rearrangement uses TRBV5-1 and TRBJ2-3; D is ambiguous. The sample here was whole blood, taken in connection with sensitization to the hapten diphenylcyclopropenone (DPC). CDR3 loop: CASSPSSDADTQYF. The CDR3 region has the DNA TGCGCCAGCAGCCCCTCTTCAGACGCAGATACGCAGTATTTT.